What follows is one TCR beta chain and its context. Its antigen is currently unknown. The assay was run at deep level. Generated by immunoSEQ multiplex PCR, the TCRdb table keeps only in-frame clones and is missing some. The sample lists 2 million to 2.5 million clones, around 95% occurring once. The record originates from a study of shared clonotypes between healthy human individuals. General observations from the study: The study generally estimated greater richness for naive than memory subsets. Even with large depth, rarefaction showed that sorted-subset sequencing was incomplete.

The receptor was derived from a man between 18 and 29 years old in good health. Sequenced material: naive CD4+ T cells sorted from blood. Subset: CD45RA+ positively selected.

The CDR3 region has the DNA TGCGCCAGCAGCTTGGGTTCGGACAGCAAGAACACCGGGGAGCTGTTTTTT. Translating gives CASSLGSDSKNTGELFF. The chain carries TRBV5-1 and TRBJ2-2; D is possibly TRBD1 (6 bases). Germline CDR1 SGHRS, CDR2 YFSETQ. The CDR3 is 17 amino acids. The V end was cut by 0 bases, the J end by 1 base, with 13 bases between.